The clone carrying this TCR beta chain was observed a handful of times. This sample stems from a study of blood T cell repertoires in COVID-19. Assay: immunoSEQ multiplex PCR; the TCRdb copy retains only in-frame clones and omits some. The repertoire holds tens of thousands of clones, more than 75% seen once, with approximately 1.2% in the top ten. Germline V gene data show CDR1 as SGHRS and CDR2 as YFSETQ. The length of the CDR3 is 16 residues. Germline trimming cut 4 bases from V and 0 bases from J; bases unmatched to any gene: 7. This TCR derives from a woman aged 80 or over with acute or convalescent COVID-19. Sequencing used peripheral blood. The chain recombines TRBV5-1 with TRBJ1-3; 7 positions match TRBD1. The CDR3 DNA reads TGCGCCAGCAGCGAACAGGGGACCGTCTCTGGAAACACCATATATTTT. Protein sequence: CASSEQGTVSGNTIYF.